The present T cell receptor (beta chain) was sequenced within a study of T cells in Graves' hyperthyroidism and ophthalmopathy. Notes on the study in general: From stable hyperthyroidism, ophthalmopathy was separated by a 13 V-J model.

Among ophthalmopathy patients, the Clinical Activity Score reached at least 3, the NOSPECS grade reached at least 4, and duration remained under 3 months. Patients were excluded because of uncontrolled infection, other autoimmune disease, pregnancy or lactation. The ends were cut back, 6 bases at V and 2 bases at J, with 14 bases in the middle. The CDR3 sequence is 14 residues long. In germline, CDR1 is MNHNS, CDR2 SASEGT. This clonotype was recorded many times. Antigen specificity is unknown. The TCR beta CDR3 regions underwent amplification using RNA transcripts as the source. HTBI primers were employed in a first-round RT-PCR of the TCR CDR3. One entry per CDR3 protein results from TCRdb running MiXCR on the multiplex PCR reads. The table lists 400,000 to 450,000 distinct CDR3 sequences, roughly 15% of them singletons.

The V call is TRBV6-1, the J call TRBJ2-7; D tentatively reads TRBD1 or TRBD2 (5 bases each). Material for sequencing was blood. The origin of this receptor is a man between 18 and 29 years old with Graves' ophthalmopathy. The CDR3 nucleotides are TGTGCCAGCAGACTACAGGACGGGACCTACGAGCAGTACTTC. This translates into CASRLQDGTYEQYF.